Listed below are T cell receptor beta chains from one sample, sequenced in a study of blood T cell repertoires in COVID-19. Method: immunoSEQ multiplex PCR; TCRdb's copy keeps in-frame clones and lacks some. The table includes under 250,000 clones, 84% detected once. Material for sequencing was peripheral blood. Receptors were obtained from a man in his fifties with active or convalescent COVID-19. Both conserved end residues are trimmed from each CDR3. D genes are given only for firm matches.

TRBD1	TRBV5-1	TRBJ2-7	ASSTGQGAYEQY
TRBD1	TRBV12-3/TRBV12-4	TRBJ2-7	ASSWDSSYEQY
NA	TRBV5-1	TRBJ1-2	ASSGETATYGYT
NA	TRBV6-2/TRBV6-3	TRBJ1-1	ASSPQRLLNTEAF
TRBD2	TRBV30	TRBJ2-2	AWDRGGNTGELF
TRBD2	TRBV9	TRBJ2-3	ASSVEAGGSTDTQY
TRBD2	TRBV4-1	TRBJ2-1	ASSQDVSTSVAGVRDEQF
TRBD1	TRBV7-9	TRBJ1-1	ASSRGTANTEAF
TRBD2	TRBV11-3	TRBJ2-5	ASSLSTGGRQETQY
TRBD1	TRBV19	TRBJ2-7	ASSMGTAPQYEQY
TRBD2	TRBV10-2	TRBJ2-2	ASSEGLAGTLNTGELF
TRBD2	TRBV3-1/TRBV3-2	TRBJ2-7	ASSRSGGAPSYEQY
NA	TRBV7-2	TRBJ2-3	ASRETDTQY
NA	TRBV4-2	TRBJ1-3	ASSQVDRRLSGNTIY
TRBD1	TRBV19	TRBJ1-1	ASSTYRGPVTEAF
TRBD2	TRBV5-1	TRBJ2-7	ASSLVALAGAKNYEQY
NA	TRBV6-2/TRBV6-3	TRBJ2-5	ASSYREGTQY
NA	TRBV9	TRBJ1-1	ASSVEEIGVAF
NA	TRBV4-3	TRBJ2-2	ASSQPRGNTGELF
TRBD1	TRBV5-1	TRBJ2-6	ASSFYGQGTLSGANVLT
NA	TRBV7-3	TRBJ2-1	ASSLIGLSDRNEQF
NA	TRBV7-8	TRBJ1-4	ASSLALGGYNEKLF
NA	TRBV28	TRBJ1-2	ASSSKQRLLRYGYT
TRBD1	TRBV5-1	TRBJ1-1	ASSRTGGMDTEAF
TRBD1	TRBV29-1	TRBJ1-5	SVRTGGNQPQH
TRBD1	TRBV4-1	TRBJ2-1	ASRPQGDTLNEQF
TRBD2	TRBV5-4	TRBJ2-3	ASSDPTGGRATDTQY
TRBD2	TRBV10-1	TRBJ2-7	ASSDGLAGAYEQY
TRBD1	TRBV18	TRBJ1-4	ASSPLGTGGDEKLF